This record looks at one T cell receptor (beta chain) sequence and its context. The antigen remains unidentified. V gave up 3 bases and J gave up 1 base, with 13 bases separating them. The CDR3 sequence is 15 residues long. The germline gives CDR1 SGDLS, CDR2 YYNGEE. The data are from a study of cytomegalovirus exposure and HLA in healthy donors. About the research overall: Tens of millions of unique TCR sequences came from HLA-typed donors in an early release. Study-wide findings and caveats: By HLA locus, TCR association rates varied in a later analysis, with DRB1 showing the most and HLA-C the fewest. TRBV6-2, TRBV6-3 and some other V segments were excluded as indistinguishable. An analysis that came later showed most CMV-associated TCR beta chains appearing HLA-restricted.

The PCR ran on 60 Vbeta and 13 Jbeta primers. Libraries were prepared by immunoSEQ multiplex PCR; TCRdb keeps only in-frame clonotypes and omits some of them. The data contain roughly 100,000 clones, over 75% of them singletons. This chain links TRBV9 with TRBJ2-5; possible D gene TRBD1, 6 bases. Sequencing was performed on PBMCs. This receptor was taken from a man in his thirties or forties in good health and CMV-seropositive. CDR3 sequence (DNA): TGTGCCAGCAGCGGGGGCTGGACAGCCCAAGAGACCCAGTACTTC. Translating it yields CASSGGWTAQETQYF.